These 7 T cell receptor beta chains originate from one sample sequenced in a study of cytomegalovirus exposure and HLA in healthy donors. With 60 Vbeta and 13 Jbeta primers, the PCR was carried out. Method: immunoSEQ multiplex PCR; TCRdb's copy keeps in-frame clones and lacks some. The sample records tens of thousands of clones, under 70% being singletons. Material for sequencing was PBMCs. The receptors were sampled from a man aged 25-45 years in good health and CMV-seropositive.

This clone was observed a handful of times. V is TRBV5-6 and J is TRBJ1-5; 10 bases fit TRBD1. The junction had 13 bases not matched to a gene; V was cut back by 4 bases and J by 0 bases. The CDR3 consists of 19 residues. Germline values: CDR1 SGHDT, CDR2 YYEEEE. For the CDR3, the DNA is TGTGCCAGCAGCCAGAAGACAGGGGGCATCGGGTATAGCAATCAGCCCCAGCATTTT. It yields the protein CASSQKTGGIGYSNQPQHF. Full variable domain (remainder filled in from reference TRBV5-6 and TRBJ1-5): DAGVTQSPTHLIKTRGQQVTLRCSPKSGHDTVSWYQQALGQGPQFIFQYYEEEERQRGNFPDRFSGHQFPNYSSELNVNALLLGDSALYLCASSQKTGGIGYSNQPQHFGDGTRLSIL.

This chain uses TRBV2 with TRBJ2-3; 7 bases fit TRBD1. Germline V CDR1 and CDR2: SNHLY, FYNNEI. The CDR3 has 14 amino acids. The V segment lost 4 bases and the J segment 1 base; nucleotides outside the gene matches: 2. The CDR3 coding sequence is TGTGCCAGCAGTGGGACAGGAGGCACAGATACGCAGTATTTT. Translation: CASSGTGGTDTQYF.

The chain couples TRBV19 to TRBJ1-1; D is unclear. The CDR3 spans 14 residues. CDR1 and CDR2 from the germline V gene are LNHDA and SQIVND (reference sequence). V shed 5 bases and J shed 13 bases, with 23 bases lying between them. The CDR3 region has the DNA TGTGCCAGTAGTGGATCGACAACGGCGGGGAGGAGTTTCTTT. Residues: CASSGSTTAGRSFF.

This rearrangement joins TRBV11-3 to TRBJ1-1; D is unresolved. Trimming cost V 2 bases and J 4 bases, with 8 bases left between them. Germline V gene sequence: CDR1 SGHNT, CDR2 YENEEA. The CDR3 contains 13 residues. CDR3 sequence (DNA): TGTGCCAGCAGCTTAAGAGTGTTCACTGAAGCTTTCTTT. Its translation: CASSLRVFTEAFF.

This clone was detected a few times. V and J are TRBV2 and TRBJ2-3, with 14 positions matching TRBD2. The germline CDR1 and CDR2 sequences are SNHLY and FYNNEI. The CDR3 consists of 17 residues. The ends lost 4 bases at V and 5 bases at J; junction bases unmatched: 8. The CDR3 reads CASSVTSGRGRGDTQYF. DNA of the CDR3: TGTGCCAGCAGTGTGACTAGCGGGAGGGGAAGGGGAGATACGCAGTATTTT.

This clone has a single count. The chain carries TRBV7-8 and TRBJ2-7, with D possibly TRBD2 on 5 matching bases. Germline CDR1 is SGHVS and CDR2 is FQNEAQ. The CDR3 spans 15 residues. Trimming removed 2 bases at V and 0 bases at J, with 11 bases between. The CDR3 bases are TGTGCCAGCAGCTTAAAGCGGCTTAGCTCCTACGAGCAGTACTTC. Amino acid sequence: CASSLKRLSSYEQYF. Combining the CDR3 with reference TRBV7-8 and TRBJ2-7 gives the whole variable domain GAGVSQSPRYKVAKRGQDVALRCDPISGHVSLFWYQQALGQGPEFLTYFQNEAQLDKSGLPSDRFFAERPEGSVSTLKIQRTQQEDSAVYLCASSLKRLSSYEQYFGPGTRLTVT.

This clone was counted between two and nine times. The chain uses TRBV5-1 and TRBJ2-5; TRBD2 aligns across 10 bases. The germline V gene encodes CDR1 SGHRS and CDR2 YFSETQ. There are 17 residues in the CDR3. The junction had 7 bases not matched to a gene; V was cut back by 0 bases and J by 2 bases. CDR3 nucleotide sequence: TGCGCCAGCAGCTTGGGACGGACTAGCGGAGGTCAAGAGACCCAGTACTTC. This codes for CASSLGRTSGGQETQYF.